What follows describes a single T cell receptor (beta chain). V shed 4 bases, J shed 5 bases, and the junction held 4 bases outside the gene matches. The CDR3 contains 13 residues. Germline V gene sequence: CDR1 SEHNR, CDR2 FQNEAQ (reference sequence). The table came from immunoSEQ multiplex PCR; TCRdb's copy has only in-frame clones and leaves some out. The table shows 150,000 or so clones, with about 92% occurring only once. The sample originates from a study of T cell responses to AZD1222 COVID-19 vaccine. The sample consisted of peripheral blood, taken on day 0 of AZD1222 vaccination. This clonotype was obtained from an adult in good health. The rearrangement links TRBV7-9 to TRBJ1-1, with 7 bases fitting TRBD1. CDR3 protein: CASSSRQGTEAFF. The CDR3 DNA follows: TGTGCCAGCAGCTCAAGACAGGGAACTGAAGCTTTCTTT.